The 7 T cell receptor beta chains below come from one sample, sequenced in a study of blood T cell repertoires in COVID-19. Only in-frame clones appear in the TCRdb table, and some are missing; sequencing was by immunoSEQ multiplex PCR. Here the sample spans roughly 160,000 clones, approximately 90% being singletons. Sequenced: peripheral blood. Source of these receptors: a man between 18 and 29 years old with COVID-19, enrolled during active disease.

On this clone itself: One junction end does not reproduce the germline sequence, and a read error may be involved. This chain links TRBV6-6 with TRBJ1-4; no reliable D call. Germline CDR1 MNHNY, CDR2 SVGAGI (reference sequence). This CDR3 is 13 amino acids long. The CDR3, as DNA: TGTGCCAGCAAAAGATCGGTCCGAGAAAAACTGCTTTTT. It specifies CASKRSVREKLLF.

The CDR3: CASSLERGYNEKLFF. The CDR3 DNA reads TGTGCCAGCAGCTTAGAACGGGGGTACAATGAAAAACTGTTTTTT. This rearrangement joins TRBV7-6 to TRBJ1-4; TRBD1 is a possible D gene (5 bases). Trimming shortened V by 1 base and J by 5 bases, and 11 bases separated the two germline ends. The length of the CDR3 is 15 residues. Germline V CDR1 and CDR2: SGHVS, FNYEAQ.

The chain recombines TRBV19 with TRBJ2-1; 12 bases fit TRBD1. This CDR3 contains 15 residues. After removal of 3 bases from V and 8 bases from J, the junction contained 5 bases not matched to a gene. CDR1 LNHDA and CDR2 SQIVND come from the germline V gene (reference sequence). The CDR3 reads CASSMGTGGLDEQFF. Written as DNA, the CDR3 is TGTGCCAGTAGTATGGGGACAGGGGGCTTAGATGAGCAGTTCTTC.

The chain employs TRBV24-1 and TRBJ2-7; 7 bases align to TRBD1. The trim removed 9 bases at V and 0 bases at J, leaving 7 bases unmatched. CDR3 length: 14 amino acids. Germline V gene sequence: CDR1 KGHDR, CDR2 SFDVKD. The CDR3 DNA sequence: TGTGCCACCGGCGAGGGGGCCCCCTCCTACGAGCAGTACTTC. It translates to CATGEGAPSYEQYF.

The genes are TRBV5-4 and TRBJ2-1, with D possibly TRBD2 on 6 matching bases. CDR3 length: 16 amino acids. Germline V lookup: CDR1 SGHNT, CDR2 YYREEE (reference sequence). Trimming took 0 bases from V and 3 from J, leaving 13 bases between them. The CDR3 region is CASSLDSVGGYNEQFF. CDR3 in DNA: TGTGCCAGCAGCTTGGATTCCGTGGGGGGCTACAATGAGCAGTTCTTC.

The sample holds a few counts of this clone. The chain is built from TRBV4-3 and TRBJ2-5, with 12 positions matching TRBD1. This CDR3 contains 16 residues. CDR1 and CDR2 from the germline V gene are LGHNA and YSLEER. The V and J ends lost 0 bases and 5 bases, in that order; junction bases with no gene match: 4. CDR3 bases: TGCGCCAGCAGCCAAGATGGGACAGGGGGCGCGGAGACCCAGTACTTC. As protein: CASSQDGTGGAETQYF.

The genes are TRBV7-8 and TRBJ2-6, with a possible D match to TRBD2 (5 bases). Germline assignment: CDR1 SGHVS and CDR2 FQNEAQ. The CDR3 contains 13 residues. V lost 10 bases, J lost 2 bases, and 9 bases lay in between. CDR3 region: CATTRAGANVLTF. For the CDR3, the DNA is TGTGCCACCACGCGGGCTGGGGCCAACGTCCTGACTTTC.